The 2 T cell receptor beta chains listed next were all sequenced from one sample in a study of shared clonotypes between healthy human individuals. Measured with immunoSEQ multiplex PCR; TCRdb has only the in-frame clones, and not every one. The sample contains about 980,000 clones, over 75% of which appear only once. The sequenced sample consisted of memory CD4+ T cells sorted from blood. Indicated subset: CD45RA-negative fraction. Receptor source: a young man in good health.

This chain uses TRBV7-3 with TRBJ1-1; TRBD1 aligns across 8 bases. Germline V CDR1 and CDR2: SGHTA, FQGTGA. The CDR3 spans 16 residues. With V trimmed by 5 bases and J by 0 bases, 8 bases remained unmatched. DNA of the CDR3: TGTGCCAGCAGCCCTGGACAGGGTAAGATGAACACTGAAGCTTTCTTT. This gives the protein CASSPGQGKMNTEAFF.

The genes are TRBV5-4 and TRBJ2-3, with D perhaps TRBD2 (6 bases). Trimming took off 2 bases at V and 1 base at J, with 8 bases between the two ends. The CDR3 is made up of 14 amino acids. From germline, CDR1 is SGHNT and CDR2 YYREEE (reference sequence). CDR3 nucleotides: TGTGCCAGCAGCTTCGAGCGGGGCACAGATACGCAGTATTTT. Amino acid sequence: CASSFERGTDTQYF. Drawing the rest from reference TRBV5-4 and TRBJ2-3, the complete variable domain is ETGVTQSPTHLIKTRGQQVTLRCSSQSGHNTVSWYQQALGQGPQFIFQYYREEENGRGNFPPRFSGLQFPNYSSELNVNALELDDSALYLCASSFERGTDTQYFGPGTRLTVL.